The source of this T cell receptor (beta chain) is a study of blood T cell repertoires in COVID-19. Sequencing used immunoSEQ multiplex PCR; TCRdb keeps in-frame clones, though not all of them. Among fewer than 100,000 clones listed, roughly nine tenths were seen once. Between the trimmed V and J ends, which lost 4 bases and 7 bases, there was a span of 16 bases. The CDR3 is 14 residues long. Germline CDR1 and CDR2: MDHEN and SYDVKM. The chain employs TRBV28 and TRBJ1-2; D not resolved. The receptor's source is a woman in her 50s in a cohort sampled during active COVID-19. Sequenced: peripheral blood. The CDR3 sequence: CASSSPGISFGYTF. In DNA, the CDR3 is TGTGCCAGCAGTTCGCCGGGGATAAGTTTTGGCTACACCTTC.